The rows below give T cell receptor beta chains drawn from one sample of a study of blood T cell repertoires in COVID-19. TCRdb's copy holds only in-frame clones and misses some; the assay was immunoSEQ multiplex PCR. The sample contains more than 70,000 clones, roughly nine tenths of which appear only once. Sequencing input: peripheral blood. The source is a man between 50 and 59 years old with acute or convalescent COVID-19. CDR3s leave out the opening cysteine and the closing phenylalanine or tryptophan.

J: TRBJ1-4; V: TRBV2; CDR3: ASSDLVAGPHNEKLF
J: TRBJ2-5; V: TRBV30; CDR3: AWSVSGETQY
J: TRBJ1-3; V: TRBV10-1; CDR3: ASKGTGENCRGNTIY
J: TRBJ2-5; V: TRBV28; CDR3: ASSLNGPGLETQY
J: TRBJ1-2; V: TRBV3-1/TRBV3-2; CDR3: ASSHRQGALGYT
J: TRBJ2-5; V: TRBV7-2; CDR3: ASSFTGGAVETQY
J: TRBJ2-2; V: TRBV4-2; CDR3: ASSQEGLGGELF
J: TRBJ2-7; V: TRBV9; CDR3: ASSPVLAGVDEQY
J: TRBJ1-6; V: TRBV2; CDR3: ASRTLGQGVSPLH
J: TRBJ1-4; V: TRBV5-1; CDR3: ASSLGSVNEKLF
J: TRBJ2-3; V: TRBV5-4; CDR3: ASSSSGGYSTDTQY
J: TRBJ2-7; V: TRBV7-2; CDR3: ASSSLYEQY
J: TRBJ2-3; V: TRBV20-1; CDR3: SASKDRGWSTDTQY
J: TRBJ1-2; V: TRBV7-2; CDR3: ASSTDFQGLGGYT